This T cell receptor beta chain was observed in a study of shared clonotypes between healthy human individuals. Study results and limitations: Estimated clonotype richness was generally higher in naive than memory subsets. Sharing across a few donors was seen in 5% to 5.5% of naive CD4 clonotypes.

Assay: immunoSEQ multiplex PCR; the TCRdb copy retains only in-frame clones and omits some. The profile shows approximately 1.9 million clones, roughly 93% of them singletons. Positively selected for CCR7, the CD45RO-negative cells used as naive CD8 cells excluded terminally differentiated effector memory CD45RA+ cells. CDR1 is SGHTA, CDR2 FQGTGA, per germline. CDR3 size: 15 residues. Trimming removed 6 bases from V and 6 bases from J; junction bases left unmatched: 6. Of note for this clone: Its antigen is currently unknown.

V is TRBV7-3 and J is TRBJ2-2; 11 bases map to TRBD2. The TCR originated in a man younger than 35 in good health. Some clones in this sample may be carry-over from other donors' samples. Sequencing used naive CD8+ T cells from PBMCs. As DNA, the CDR3 is TGTGCCAGCAGGCCTCTAGCGGGAGGTGCCGGGGAGCTGTTTTTT. It is translated as CASRPLAGGAGELFF.